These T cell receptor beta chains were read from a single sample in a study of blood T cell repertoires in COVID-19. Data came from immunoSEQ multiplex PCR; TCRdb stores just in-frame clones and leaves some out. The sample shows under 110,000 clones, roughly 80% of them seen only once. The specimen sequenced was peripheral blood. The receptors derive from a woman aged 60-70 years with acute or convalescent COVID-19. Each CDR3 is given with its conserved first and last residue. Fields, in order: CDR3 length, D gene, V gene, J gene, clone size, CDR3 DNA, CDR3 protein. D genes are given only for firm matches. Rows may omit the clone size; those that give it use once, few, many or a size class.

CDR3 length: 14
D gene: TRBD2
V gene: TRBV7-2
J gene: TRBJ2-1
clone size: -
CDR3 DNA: TGTGCCAGCAGCACCTCCGGGGGGTACAATGAGCAGTTCTTC
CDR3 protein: CASSTSGGYNEQFF

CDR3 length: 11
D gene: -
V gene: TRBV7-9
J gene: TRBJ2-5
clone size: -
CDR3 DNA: TGTGCCAGCAGCTCTCGAGGGACCCAGTACTTC
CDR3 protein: CASSSRGTQYF

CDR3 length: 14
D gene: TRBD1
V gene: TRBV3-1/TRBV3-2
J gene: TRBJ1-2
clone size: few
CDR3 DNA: TGTGCCAGCAGCCAGGACAGGGGAGTCGGGGGCTACACCTTC
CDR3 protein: CASSQDRGVGGYTF

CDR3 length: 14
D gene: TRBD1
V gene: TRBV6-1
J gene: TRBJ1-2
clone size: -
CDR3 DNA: TGTGCCAGCAGTGAGAGCCTGACAGGGGATGGCTACACCTTC
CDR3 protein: CASSESLTGDGYTF

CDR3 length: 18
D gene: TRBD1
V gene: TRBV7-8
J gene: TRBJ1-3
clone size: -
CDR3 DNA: TGTGCCAGCAGCGACCCCGGGACAGGGCCGAGCTCTGGAAACACCATATATTTT
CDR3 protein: CASSDPGTGPSSGNTIYF

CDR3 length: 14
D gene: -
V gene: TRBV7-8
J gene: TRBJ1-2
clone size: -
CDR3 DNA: TGTGCCAGCAGCTTAAAACAGAGTAACTATGGCTACACCTTC
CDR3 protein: CASSLKQSNYGYTF

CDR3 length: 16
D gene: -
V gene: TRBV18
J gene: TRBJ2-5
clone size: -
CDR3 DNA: TGTGCCAGCTCACAGTTTGGGGGCGCGAGGCAAGAGACCCAGTACTTC
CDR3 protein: CASSQFGGARQETQYF

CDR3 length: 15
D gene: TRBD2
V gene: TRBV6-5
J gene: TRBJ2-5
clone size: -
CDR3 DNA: TGTGCCAGCAGTCGACTAGCGGACCTCCAAGAGACCCAGTACTTC
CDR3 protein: CASSRLADLQETQYF

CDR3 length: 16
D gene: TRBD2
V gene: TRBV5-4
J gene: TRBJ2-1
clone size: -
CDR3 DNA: TGTGCCAGCAGCTCGTTACTAGCGGGCCTCTACAATGAGCAGTTCTTC
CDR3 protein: CASSSLLAGLYNEQFF

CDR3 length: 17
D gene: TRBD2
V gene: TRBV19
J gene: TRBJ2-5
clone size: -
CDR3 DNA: TGTGCCAGTAGTATTGGGCTAGCGGGGGCCTACCAAGAGACCCAGTACTTC
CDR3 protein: CASSIGLAGAYQETQYF

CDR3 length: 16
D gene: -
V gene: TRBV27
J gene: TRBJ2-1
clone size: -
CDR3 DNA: TGTGCCAGCTCCCCGAGGGGGGGGGTAACCTACAATGAGCAGTTCTTC
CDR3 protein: CASSPRGGVTYNEQFF

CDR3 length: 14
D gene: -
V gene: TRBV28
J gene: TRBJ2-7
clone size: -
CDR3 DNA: TGTGCCAGCAGTCCGTTCGCTGGAGGGTACGAGCAGTACTTC
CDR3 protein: CASSPFAGGYEQYF

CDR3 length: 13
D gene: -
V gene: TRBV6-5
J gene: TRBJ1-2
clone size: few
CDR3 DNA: TGTGCCAGCTGGCCAGGGGCGAACTATGGCTACACCTTC
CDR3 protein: CASWPGANYGYTF

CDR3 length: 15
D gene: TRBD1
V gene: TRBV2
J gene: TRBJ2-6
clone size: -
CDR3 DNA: TGTGCCAGCAATCAAGGGGGCAGTGGGGCCAACGTCCTGACTTTC
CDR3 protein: CASNQGGSGANVLTF

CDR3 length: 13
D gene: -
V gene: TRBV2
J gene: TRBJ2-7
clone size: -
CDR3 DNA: TGTGCCAGCAGGAGTACCGCCTCCTACGAGCAGTACTTC
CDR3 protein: CASRSTASYEQYF

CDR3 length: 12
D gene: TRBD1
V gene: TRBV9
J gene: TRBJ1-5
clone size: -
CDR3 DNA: TGTGCCAGCAGCGCCGAAGGGGGACAGCAGCATTTT
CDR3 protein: CASSAEGGQQHF

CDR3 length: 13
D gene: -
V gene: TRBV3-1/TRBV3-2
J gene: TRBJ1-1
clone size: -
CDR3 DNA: TGTGCCAGCAGCCAAGATAGGGGGACTGAAGCTTTCTTT
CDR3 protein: CASSQDRGTEAFF

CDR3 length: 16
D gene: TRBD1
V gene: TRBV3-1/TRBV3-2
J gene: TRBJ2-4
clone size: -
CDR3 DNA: TGTGCCAGCAGCGACGGGACAGGGGTAGCCAAAAACATTCAGTACTTC
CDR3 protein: CASSDGTGVAKNIQYF

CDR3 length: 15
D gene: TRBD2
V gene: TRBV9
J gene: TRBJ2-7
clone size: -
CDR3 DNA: TGTGCCAGCAGCCCAGGGACTAGCAGGACCTACGAGCAGTACTTC
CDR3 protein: CASSPGTSRTYEQYF

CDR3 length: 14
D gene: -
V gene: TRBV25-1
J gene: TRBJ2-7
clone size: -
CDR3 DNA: TGTGCCAGCAGTGTAGCCGGGACTCTGGACGAGCAGTACTTC
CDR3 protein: CASSVAGTLDEQYF

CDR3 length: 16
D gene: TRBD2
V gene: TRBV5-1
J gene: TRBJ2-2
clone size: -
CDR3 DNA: TGCGCCAGCAGCTCCACCGGGACTAGCGCCACCGGGGAGCTGTTTTTT
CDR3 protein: CASSSTGTSATGELFF

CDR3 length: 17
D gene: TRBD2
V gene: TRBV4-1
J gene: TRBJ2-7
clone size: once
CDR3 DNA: TGCGCCAGCAGCAACCTCTTAGCGGGGGCCCCCCCCTACGAGCAGTACTTC
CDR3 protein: CASSNLLAGAPPYEQYF

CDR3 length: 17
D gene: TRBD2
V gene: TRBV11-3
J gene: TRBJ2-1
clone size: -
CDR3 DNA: TGTGCCAGCAGCTTACGGAGGACTAGCCTGGGGTACAATGAGCAGTTCTTC
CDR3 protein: CASSLRRTSLGYNEQFF

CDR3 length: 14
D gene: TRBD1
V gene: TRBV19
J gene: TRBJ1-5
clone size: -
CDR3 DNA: TGTGCCAGTAAGACAGGGAGATTCAATCAGCCCCAGCATTTT
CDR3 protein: CASKTGRFNQPQHF

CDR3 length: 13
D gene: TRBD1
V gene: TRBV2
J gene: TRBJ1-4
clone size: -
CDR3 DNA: TGTGCCAGCAGCAAGGACAGGTTGGAAAAACTGTTTTTT
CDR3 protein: CASSKDRLEKLFF

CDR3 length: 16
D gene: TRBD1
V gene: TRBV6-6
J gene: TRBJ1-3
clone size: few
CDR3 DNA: TGTGCCAGCAGCCTGAACGACAGGGGGCCTGGAAACACCATATATTTT
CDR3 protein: CASSLNDRGPGNTIYF

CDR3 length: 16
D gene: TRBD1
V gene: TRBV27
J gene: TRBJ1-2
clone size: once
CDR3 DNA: TGTGCCAGCAGTTTAGGGACAGGGTCCGGTTGGGGGGGCTACACCTTC
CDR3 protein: CASSLGTGSGWGGYTF

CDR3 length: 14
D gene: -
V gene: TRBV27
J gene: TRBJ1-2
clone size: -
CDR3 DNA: TGTGCCAGCAGTCCTAGAGTGGCAGGGTATGGCTACACCTTC
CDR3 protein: CASSPRVAGYGYTF

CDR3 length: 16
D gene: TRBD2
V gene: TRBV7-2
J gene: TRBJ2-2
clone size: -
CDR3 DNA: TGTGCCAGCAGCGAAACTAGCGGGAGTACTAGCGGGGAGCTGTTTTTT
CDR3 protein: CASSETSGSTSGELFF

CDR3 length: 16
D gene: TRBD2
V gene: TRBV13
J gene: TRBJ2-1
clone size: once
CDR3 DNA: TGTGCCAGCAGCTTACCTAGCGGGAGGGACTACAATGAGCAGTTCTTC
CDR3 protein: CASSLPSGRDYNEQFF

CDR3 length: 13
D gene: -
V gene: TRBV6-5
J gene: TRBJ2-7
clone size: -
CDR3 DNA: TGTGCCAGCAGTACGGAGGGACTCAGGGAGCAGTACTTC
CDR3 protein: CASSTEGLREQYF

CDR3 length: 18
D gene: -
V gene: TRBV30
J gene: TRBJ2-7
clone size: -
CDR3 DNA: TGTGCCTGGAGCCCCCCTGGGTTTAGGTCTAGTCGGGCCTACGAGCAGTACTTC
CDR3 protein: CAWSPPGFRSSRAYEQYF

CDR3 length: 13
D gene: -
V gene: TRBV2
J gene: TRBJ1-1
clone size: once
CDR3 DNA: TGTGCCAGCAGGGGGACTGGGAACACTGAAGCTTTCTTT
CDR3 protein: CASRGTGNTEAFF